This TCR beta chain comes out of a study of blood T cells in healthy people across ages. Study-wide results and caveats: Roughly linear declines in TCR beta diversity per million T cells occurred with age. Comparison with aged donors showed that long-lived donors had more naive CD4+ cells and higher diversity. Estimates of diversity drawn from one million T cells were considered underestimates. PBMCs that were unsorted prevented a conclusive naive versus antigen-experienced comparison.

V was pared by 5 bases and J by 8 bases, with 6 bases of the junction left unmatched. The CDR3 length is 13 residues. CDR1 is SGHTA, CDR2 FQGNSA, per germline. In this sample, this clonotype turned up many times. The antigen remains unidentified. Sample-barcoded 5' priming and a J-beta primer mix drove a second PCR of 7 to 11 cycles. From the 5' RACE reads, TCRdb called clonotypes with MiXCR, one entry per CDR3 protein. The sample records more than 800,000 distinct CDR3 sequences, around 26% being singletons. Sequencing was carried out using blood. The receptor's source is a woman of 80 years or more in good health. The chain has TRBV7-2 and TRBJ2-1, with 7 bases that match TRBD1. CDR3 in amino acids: CASSARGGYEQFF. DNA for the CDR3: TGTGCCAGCAGCGCAAGAGGGGGCTATGAGCAGTTCTTC. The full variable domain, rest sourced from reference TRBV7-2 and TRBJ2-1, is GAGVSQSPSNKVTEKGKDVELRCDPISGHTALYWYRQSLGQGLEFLIYFQGNSAPDKSGLPSDRFSAERTGGSVSTLTIQRTQQEDSAVYLCASSARGGYEQFFGPGTRLTVL.